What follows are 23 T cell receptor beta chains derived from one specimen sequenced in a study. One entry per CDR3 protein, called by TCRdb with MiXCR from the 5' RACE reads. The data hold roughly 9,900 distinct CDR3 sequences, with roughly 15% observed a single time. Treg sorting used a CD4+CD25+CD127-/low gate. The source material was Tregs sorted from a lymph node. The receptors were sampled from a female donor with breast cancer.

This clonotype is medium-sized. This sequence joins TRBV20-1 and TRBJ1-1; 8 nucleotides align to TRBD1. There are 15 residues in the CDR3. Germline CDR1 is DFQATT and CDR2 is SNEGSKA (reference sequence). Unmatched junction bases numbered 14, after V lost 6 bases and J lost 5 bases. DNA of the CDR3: TGCAGTGCCACGAGACCAAGGACAGGGAGGACTGAAGCTTTCTTT. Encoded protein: CSATRPRTGRTEAFF.

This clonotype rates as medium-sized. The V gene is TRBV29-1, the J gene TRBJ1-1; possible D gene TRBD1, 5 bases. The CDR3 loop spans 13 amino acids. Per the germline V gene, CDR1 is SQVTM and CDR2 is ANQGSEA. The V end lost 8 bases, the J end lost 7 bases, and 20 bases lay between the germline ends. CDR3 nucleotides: TGCAGCCTCCTAGTCTCGGGGGTGAGTGAAGCTTTCTTT. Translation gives CSLLVSGVSEAFF. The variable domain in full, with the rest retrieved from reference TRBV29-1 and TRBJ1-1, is SAVISQKPSRDICQRGTSLTIQCQVDSQVTMMFWYRQQPGQSLTLIATANQGSEATYESGFVIDKFPISRPNLTFSTLTVSNMSPEDSSIYLCSLLVSGVSEAFFGQGTRLTVV.

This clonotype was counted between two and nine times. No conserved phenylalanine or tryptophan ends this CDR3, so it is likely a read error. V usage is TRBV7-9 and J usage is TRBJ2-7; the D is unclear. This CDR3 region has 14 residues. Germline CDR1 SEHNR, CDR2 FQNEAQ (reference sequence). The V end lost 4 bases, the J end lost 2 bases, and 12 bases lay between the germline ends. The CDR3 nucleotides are TGTGCCAGCAGCTCCCGCGGCGGAACCTACGAGCAGTACTCC. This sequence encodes CASSSRGGTYEQYS.

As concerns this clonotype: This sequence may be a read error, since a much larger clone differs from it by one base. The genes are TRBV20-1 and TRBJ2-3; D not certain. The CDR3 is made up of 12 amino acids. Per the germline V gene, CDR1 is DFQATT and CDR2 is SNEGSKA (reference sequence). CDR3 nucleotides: TGCAGTGCTAGAATGGCTACTGATACGCGGTATTTT. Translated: CSARMATDTRYF.

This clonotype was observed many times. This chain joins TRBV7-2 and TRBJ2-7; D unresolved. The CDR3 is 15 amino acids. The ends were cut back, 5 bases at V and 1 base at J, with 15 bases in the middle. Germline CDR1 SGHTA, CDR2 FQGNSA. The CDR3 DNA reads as TGTGCCAGCAGCCGCGGTTTTGGAGTTTCCTACGAGCAGTACTTC. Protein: CASSRGFGVSYEQYF.

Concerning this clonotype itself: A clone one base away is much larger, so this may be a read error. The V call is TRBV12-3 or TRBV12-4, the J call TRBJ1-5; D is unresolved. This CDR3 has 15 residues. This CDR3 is CASRFSTNSNQPQRF. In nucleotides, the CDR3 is TGTGCCAGCAGATTCTCGACAAACAGCAATCAGCCCCAGCGTTTT.

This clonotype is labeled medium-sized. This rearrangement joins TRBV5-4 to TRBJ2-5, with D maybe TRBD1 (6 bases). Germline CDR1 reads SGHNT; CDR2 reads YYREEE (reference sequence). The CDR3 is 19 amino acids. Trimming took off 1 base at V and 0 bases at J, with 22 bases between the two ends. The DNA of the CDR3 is TGTGCCAGCAGCTTGCTAGAGTCGTACAGGGCCATGTACCAAGAGACCCAGTACTTC. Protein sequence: CASSLLESYRAMYQETQYF.

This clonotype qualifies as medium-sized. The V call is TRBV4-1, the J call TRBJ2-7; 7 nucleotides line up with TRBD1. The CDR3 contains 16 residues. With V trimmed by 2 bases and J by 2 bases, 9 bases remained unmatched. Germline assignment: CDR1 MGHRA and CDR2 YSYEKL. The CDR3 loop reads CASSQTTGVPPYEQYF. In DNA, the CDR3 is TGCGCCAGCAGCCAAACCACAGGGGTTCCCCCCTACGAGCAGTACTTC.

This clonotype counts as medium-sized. The CDR3 coding sequence is TGCGCCAGCAGCTTGTCGGGACAGGCGAGCTATGGCTACACCTTC. Protein: CASSLSGQASYGYTF. The chain is built from TRBV5-1 and TRBJ1-2; 8 nucleotides match TRBD1. V lost 1 base to trimming and J lost 4 bases; unmatched junction nucleotides: 6. Germline assignment: CDR1 SGHRS and CDR2 YFSETQ. The CDR3 contains 15 residues.

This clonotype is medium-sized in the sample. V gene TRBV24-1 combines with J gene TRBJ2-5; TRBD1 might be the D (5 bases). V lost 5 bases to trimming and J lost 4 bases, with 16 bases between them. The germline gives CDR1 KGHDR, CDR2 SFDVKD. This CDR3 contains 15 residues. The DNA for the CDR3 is TGTGCCACCAGTGTTCTTCAGGGCCGGTTAGAGACCCAGTACTTC. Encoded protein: CATSVLQGRLETQYF.

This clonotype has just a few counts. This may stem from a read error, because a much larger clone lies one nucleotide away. The CDR3 here is CAVAERGKPQHF. The CDR3 bases are TGTGCCGTCGCCGAGCGGGGGAAGCCCCAGCATTTT. This chain joins TRBV10-3 and TRBJ1-5; perhaps TRBD1 as D (5 bases). The germline CDR1 and CDR2 sequences are ENHRY and SYGVKD. The germline V and J ends were trimmed by 11 bases and 8 bases, with 16 bases remaining between them. This CDR3 comprises 12 residues.

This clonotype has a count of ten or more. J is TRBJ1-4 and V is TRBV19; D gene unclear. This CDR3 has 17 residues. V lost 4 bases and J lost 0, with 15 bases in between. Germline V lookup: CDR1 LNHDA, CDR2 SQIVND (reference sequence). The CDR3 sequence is CASSTSADLATNEKLFF. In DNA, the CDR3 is TGTGCCAGTAGTACCTCGGCGGATCTTGCAACTAATGAAAAACTGTTTTTT.

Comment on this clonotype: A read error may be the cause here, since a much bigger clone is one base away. The CDR3 spells CASSSHRGPYWAKSIQYF. CDR3 in DNA: TGTGCCAGCAGCTCCCACAGGGGACCGTATTGGGCCAAAAGCATTCAGTACTTC. The J gene is TRBJ2-4, the V gene TRBV7-9; 7 bases line up with TRBD1. CDR1 is SEHNR and CDR2 is FQNEAQ in the germline V gene (reference sequence). The CDR3 is 18 amino acids. Complete variable domain (other parts from reference TRBV7-9 and TRBJ2-4): DTGVSQNPRHKITKRGQNVTFRCDPISEHNRLYWYRQTLGQGPEFLTYFQNEAQLEKSRLLSDRFSAERPKGSFSTLEIQRTEQGDSAMYLCASSSHRGPYWAKSIQYFGAGTRLSVL.

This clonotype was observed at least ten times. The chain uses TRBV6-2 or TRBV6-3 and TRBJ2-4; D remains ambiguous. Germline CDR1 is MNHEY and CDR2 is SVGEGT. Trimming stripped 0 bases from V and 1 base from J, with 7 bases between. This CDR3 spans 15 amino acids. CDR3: CASSYSTVAKNIQYF. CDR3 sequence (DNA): TGTGCCAGCAGTTACTCGACGGTGGCCAAAAACATTCAGTACTTC.

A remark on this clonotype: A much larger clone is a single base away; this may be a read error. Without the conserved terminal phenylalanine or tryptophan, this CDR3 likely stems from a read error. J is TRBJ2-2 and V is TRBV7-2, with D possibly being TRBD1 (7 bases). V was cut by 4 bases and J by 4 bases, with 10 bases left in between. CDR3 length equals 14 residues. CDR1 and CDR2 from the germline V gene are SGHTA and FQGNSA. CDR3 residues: CASSYQGGTGELFV. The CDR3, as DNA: TGTGCCAGCAGCTATCAGGGGGGCACCGGGGAGCTGTTTGTT.

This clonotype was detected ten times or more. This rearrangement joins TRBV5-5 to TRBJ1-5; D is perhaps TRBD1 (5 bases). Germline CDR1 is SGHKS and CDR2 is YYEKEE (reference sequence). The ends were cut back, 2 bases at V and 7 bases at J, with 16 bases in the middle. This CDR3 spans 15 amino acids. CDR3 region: CASSFSGGAKQPQHF. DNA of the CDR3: TGTGCCAGCAGCTTTTCAGGCGGGGCGAAGCAGCCCCAGCATTTT.

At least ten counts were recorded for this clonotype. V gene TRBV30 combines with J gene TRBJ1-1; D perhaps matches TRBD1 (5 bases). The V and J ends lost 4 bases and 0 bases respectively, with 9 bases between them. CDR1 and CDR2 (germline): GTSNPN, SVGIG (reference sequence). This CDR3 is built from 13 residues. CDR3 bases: TGTGCCTGGACTAGACAGTTGAACACTGAAGCTTTCTTT. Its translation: CAWTRQLNTEAFF.

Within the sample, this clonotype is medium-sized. The CDR3 sequence is CASSSLAGGLETQYF. The DNA of the CDR3 is TGTGCCAGCAGCAGTCTAGCGGGGGGCCTAGAGACCCAGTACTTC. The chain recombines TRBV12-3 or TRBV12-4 with TRBJ2-5; 11 positions match TRBD2. The CDR3 is made up of 15 amino acids. J gave up 4 bases and V 6 bases, and 7 bases lay outside the gene matches.

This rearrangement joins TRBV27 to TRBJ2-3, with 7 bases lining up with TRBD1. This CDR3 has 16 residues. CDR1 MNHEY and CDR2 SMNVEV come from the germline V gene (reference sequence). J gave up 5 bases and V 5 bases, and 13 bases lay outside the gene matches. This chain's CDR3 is CASSRPSATGKDTQYF. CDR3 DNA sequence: TGTGCCAGCAGTCGCCCCTCCGCGACAGGGAAAGATACGCAGTATTTT.

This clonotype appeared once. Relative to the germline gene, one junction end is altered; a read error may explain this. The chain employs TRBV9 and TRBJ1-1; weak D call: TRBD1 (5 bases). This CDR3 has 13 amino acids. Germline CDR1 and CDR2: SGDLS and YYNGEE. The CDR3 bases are TGTGCCAACAGCCCCCGACCGGGGGCTGAAGCTTTCTTT. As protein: CANSPRPGAEAFF.

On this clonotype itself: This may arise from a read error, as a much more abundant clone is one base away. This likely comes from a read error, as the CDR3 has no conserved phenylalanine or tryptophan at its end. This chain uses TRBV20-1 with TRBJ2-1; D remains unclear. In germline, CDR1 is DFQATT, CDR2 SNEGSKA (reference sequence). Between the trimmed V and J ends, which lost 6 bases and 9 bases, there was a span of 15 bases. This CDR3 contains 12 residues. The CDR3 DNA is TGCAGTGCGGAATCTAGTTCCCTTGAGCAGTTCGTC. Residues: CSAESSSLEQFV.

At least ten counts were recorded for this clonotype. The CDR3 reads CASSRRLAGQNEQFF. The CDR3 nucleotides read TGTGCCAGCAGCCGGCGACTAGCGGGGCAAAATGAGCAGTTCTTC. The V and J genes are TRBV14 and TRBJ2-1; 11 positions agree with TRBD2. This CDR3 contains 15 residues. Germline-derived CDR1 and CDR2 are SGHDN and FVKESK. The trim removed 4 bases at V and 7 bases at J, leaving 6 bases unmatched.

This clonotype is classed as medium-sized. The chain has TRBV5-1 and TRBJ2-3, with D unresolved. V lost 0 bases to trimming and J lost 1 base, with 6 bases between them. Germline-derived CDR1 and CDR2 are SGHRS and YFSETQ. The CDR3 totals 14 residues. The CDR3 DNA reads TGCGCCAGCAGCTTGGTAGTCGGCACAGATACGCAGTATTTT. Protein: CASSLVVGTDTQYF.